The 10 T cell receptor beta chains below were found in one sample sequenced in a study of metastatic and nonmetastatic thyroid tumors. TCRdb ran MiXCR on the PCR reads. The sample yields about 22,000 clones, 35% to 45% seen once. The entire patient cohort was treatment-naive prior to thyroid surgery. The sample comprised blood. These receptors were obtained from a male donor with papillary thyroid cancer or a benign thyroid nodule (not recorded which). Some clones in this sample may be carry-over from other donors' samples.

In its sample, this clone is medium-sized (0.01 to 0.1%). The gene calls are TRBV20-1 and TRBJ2-7; unclear D gene. This CDR3 region has 13 residues. Germline CDR1 and CDR2: DFQATT and SNEGSKA (reference sequence). Trimming removed 3 bases from V and 0 bases from J, with 9 bases in between. The CDR3 sequence: CSASQAASYEQYF. The CDR3 coding sequence is TGCAGTGCTAGCCAGGCCGCCTCCTACGAGCAGTACTTC.

The chain couples TRBV20-1 to TRBJ2-3, with 8 bases that match TRBD1. With V trimmed by 0 bases and J by 4 bases, 6 bases remained unmatched. The CDR3 runs 15 residues. CDR1 and CDR2 from the germline V gene are DFQATT and SNEGSKA (reference sequence). The CDR3 sequence is CSAREGAGQADTQYF. The CDR3 region has the DNA TGCAGTGCTAGAGAGGGGGCGGGACAGGCAGATACGCAGTATTTT.

The chain has TRBV20-1 and TRBJ1-5; 7 bases are shared with TRBD1. J was trimmed by 2 bases and V by 5 bases; bases with no gene match: 6. Germline V gene data show CDR1 as DFQATT and CDR2 as SNEGSKA (reference sequence). CDR3 length equals 14 residues. This CDR3 is CSAPPGGGNQPQHF. CDR3 nucleotide sequence: TGCAGTGCTCCCCCAGGGGGGGGCAATCAGCCCCAGCATTTT.

Notes on this clone: A read error may account for a junction end that differs from germline. The rearrangement joins TRBV5-1 to TRBJ2-2; D perhaps matches TRBD2 (5 bases). The CDR3 extends over 16 amino acids. CDR1 and CDR2 (germline): SGHRS, YFSETQ. CDR3 in DNA: TGCGCCAACAGCTTGTCAACTAGTCGGAACACCGGGGAGCTGTTTTTT. Amino acid sequence: CANSLSTSRNTGELFF.

The gene calls are TRBV5-1 and TRBJ2-3; no definite D call. Germline values: CDR1 SGHRS, CDR2 YFSETQ. V shed 2 bases and J shed 0 bases, with 7 bases lying between them. The CDR3 is made up of 14 amino acids. The CDR3 DNA follows: TGCGCCAGCAGCTTTTCCAGAAGCACAGATACGCAGTATTTT. Protein: CASSFSRSTDTQYF.

This clone appeared a few times. V is TRBV6-1 and J is TRBJ2-7, with TRBD2 matching 10 bases. Germline assignment: CDR1 MNHNS and CDR2 SASEGT. This CDR3 is built from 14 residues. The V segment lost 5 bases and the J segment 5 bases; nucleotides outside the gene matches: 6. In DNA, the CDR3 is TGTGCCAGCAGTTTAGCGGGGGGAGTCCACGAGCAGTACTTC. Translating gives CASSLAGGVHEQYF.

The chain links TRBV4-3 to TRBJ2-7; a possible D gene is TRBD2 (6 bases). Germline values: CDR1 LGHNA, CDR2 YSLEER. The CDR3 length is 16 residues. Trimming removed 2 bases at V and 2 bases at J, with 16 bases between. CDR3 DNA: TGCGCCAGCAGCCAAACCCGGAGCGGGTCCGCCTACGAGCAGTACTTC. Translating gives CASSQTRSGSAYEQYF.

This clone is medium-sized (0.01 to 0.1%) in the sample. The chain uses TRBV5-1 and TRBJ2-2; possible D gene TRBD1, 5 bases. The V gene lost 2 bases and the J gene lost 4 bases, with 12 bases spanning the gap. The germline gives CDR1 SGHRS, CDR2 YFSETQ. CDR3 size: 15 residues. CDR3 sequence: CASSFLQTGTGELFF. CDR3 coding DNA: TGCGCCAGCAGCTTTTTACAAACAGGCACCGGGGAGCTGTTTTTT.

This clone was seen many times. The V and J genes are TRBV7-3 and TRBJ2-3; D possibly matches TRBD1 or TRBD2 (5 bases each). This CDR3 is built from 15 residues. V lost 5 bases and J lost 3, with 15 bases in between. Germline-derived CDR1 and CDR2 are SGHTA and FQGTGA. CDR3 region: CASSRTSGGTDTQYF. CDR3 sequence (DNA): TGTGCCAGCAGCAGAACTAGTGGGGGAACAGATACGCAGTATTTT.

The chain employs TRBV20-1 and TRBJ2-3; 9 bases align to TRBD2. Germline V gene sequence: CDR1 DFQATT, CDR2 SNEGSKA (reference sequence). V lost 6 bases, J lost 0 bases, and 10 bases stayed unmatched. CDR3 size: 16 residues. As DNA, the CDR3 is TGCAGTGCCCACCATCTCACTAGCGGGAGCACAGATACGCAGTATTTT. It yields the protein CSAHHLTSGSTDTQYF.